This T cell receptor (beta chain) was obtained from a study of T-cell reconstitution after alpha-beta-depleted transplantation in children. Construction of the TCRbeta library involved unique molecular identifiers. TCRdb recomputed calls from the PCR reads with MiXCR, one row per CDR3 protein. The sample contains around 96,000 distinct CDR3 sequences, about 12% of which appear only once. The CDR3 length is 14 residues. Trimming cost V 0 bases and J 6 bases; bases outside gene matches: 5. Germline CDR1 and CDR2: SGHTA and FQGNSA. The chain links TRBV7-2 to TRBJ2-7, with TRBD1 identical over 7 bases. This TCR was sampled from a human donor who donated a stem cell graft to a child with inherited bone marrow failure. The starting material was PBMCs from the stem cell graft donor, obtained from the stem cell graft. The CDR3 loop is CASSLAAWTGEQYF. In DNA form, the CDR3 reads TGTGCCAGCAGCTTAGCGGCCTGGACAGGCGAGCAGTACTTC.